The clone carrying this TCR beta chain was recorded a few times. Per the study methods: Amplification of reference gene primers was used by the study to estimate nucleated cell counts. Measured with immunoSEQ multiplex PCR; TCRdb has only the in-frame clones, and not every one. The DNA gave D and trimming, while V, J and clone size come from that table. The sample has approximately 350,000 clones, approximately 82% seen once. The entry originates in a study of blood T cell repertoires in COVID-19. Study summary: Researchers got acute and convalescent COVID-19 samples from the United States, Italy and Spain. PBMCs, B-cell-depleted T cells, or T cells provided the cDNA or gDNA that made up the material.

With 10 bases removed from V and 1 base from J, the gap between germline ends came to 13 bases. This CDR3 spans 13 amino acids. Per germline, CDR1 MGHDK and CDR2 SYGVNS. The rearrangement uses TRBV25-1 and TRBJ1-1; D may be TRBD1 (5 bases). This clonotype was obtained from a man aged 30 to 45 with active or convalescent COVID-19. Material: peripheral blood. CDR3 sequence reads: CATGQGWNTEAFF. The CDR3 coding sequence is TGTGCCACCGGGCAGGGATGGAACACTGAAGCTTTCTTT.